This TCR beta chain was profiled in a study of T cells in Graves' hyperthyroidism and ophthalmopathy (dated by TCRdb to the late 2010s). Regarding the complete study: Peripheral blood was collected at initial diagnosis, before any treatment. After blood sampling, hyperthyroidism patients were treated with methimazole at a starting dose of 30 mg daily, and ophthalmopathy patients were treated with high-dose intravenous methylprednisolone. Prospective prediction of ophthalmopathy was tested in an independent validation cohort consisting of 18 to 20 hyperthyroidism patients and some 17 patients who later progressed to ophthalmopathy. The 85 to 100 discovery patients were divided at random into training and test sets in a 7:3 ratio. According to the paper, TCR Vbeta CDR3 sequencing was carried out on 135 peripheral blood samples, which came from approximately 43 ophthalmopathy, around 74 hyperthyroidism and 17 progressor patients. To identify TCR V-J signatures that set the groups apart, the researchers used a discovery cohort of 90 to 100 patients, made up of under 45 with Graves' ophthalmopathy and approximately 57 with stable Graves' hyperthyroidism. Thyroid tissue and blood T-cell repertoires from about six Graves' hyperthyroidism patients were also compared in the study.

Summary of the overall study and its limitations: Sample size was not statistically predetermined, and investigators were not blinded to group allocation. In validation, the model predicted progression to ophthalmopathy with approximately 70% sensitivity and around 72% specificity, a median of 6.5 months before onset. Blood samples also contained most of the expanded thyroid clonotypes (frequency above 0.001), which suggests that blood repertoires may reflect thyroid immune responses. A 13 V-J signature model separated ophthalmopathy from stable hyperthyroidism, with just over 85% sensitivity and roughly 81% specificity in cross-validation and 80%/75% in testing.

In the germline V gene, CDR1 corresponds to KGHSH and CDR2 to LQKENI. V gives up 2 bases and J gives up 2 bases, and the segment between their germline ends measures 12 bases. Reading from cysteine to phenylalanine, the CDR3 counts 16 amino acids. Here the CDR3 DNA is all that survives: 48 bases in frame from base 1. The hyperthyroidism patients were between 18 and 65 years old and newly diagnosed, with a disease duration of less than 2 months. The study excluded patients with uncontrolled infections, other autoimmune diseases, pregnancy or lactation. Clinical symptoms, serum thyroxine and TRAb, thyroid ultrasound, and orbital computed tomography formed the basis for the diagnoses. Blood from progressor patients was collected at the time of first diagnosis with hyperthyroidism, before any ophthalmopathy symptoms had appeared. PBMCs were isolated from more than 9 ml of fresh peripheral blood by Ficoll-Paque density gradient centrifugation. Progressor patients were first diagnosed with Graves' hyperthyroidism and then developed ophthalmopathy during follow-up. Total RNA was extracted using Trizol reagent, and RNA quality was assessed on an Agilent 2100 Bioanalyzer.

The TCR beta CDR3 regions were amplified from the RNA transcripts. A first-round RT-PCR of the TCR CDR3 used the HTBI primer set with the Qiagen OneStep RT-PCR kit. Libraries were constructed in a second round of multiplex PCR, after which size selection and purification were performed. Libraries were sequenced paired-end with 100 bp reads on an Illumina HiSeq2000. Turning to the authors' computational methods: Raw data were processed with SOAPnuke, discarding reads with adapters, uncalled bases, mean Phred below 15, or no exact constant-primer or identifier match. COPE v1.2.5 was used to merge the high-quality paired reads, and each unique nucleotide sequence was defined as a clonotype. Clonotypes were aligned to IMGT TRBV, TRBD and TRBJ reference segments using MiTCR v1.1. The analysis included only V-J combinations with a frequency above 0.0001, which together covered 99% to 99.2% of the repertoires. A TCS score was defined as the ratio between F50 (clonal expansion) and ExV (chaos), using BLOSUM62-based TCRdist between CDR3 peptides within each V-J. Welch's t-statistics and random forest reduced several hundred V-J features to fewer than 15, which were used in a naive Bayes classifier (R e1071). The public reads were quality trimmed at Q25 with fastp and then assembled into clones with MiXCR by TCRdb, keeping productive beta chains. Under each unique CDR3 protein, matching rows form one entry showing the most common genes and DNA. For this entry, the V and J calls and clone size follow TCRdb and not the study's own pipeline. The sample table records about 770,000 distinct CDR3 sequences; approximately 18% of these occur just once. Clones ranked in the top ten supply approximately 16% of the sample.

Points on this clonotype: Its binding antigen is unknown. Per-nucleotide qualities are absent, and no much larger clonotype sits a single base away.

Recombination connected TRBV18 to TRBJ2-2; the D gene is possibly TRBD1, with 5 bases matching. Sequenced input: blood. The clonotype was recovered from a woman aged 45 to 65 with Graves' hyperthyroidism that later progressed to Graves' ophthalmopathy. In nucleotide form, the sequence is TGTGCCAGCTCACCATCGGCAGGACACAACACCGGGGAGCTGTTTTTT. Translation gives CASSPSAGHNTGELFF.